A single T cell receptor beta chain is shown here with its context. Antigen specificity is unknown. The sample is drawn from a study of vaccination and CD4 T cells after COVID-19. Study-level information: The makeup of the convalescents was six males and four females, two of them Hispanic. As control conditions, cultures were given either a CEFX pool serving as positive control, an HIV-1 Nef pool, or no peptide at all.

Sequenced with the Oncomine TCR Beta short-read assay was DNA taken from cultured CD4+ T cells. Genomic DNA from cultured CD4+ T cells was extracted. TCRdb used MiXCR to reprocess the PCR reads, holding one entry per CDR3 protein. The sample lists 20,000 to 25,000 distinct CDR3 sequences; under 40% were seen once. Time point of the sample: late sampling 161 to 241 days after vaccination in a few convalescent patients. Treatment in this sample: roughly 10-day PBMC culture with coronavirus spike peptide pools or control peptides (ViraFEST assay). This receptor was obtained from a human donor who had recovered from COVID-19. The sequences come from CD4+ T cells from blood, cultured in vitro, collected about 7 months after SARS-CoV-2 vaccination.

The CDR3 spells CASSSGQGGADTQYF. CDR3 DNA: TGTGCCAGCAGCTCGGGACAGGGGGGTGCAGATACGCAGTATTTT. The chain links TRBV7-9 to TRBJ2-3; TRBD1 matches 11 bases. This CDR3 contains 15 residues. CDR1 is SEHNR and CDR2 is FQNEAQ in the germline V gene (reference sequence). Trimming took 4 bases from V and 4 from J; bases not matched to a gene: 4. Combining the CDR3 with reference TRBV7-9 and TRBJ2-3 gives the whole variable domain DTGVSQNPRHKITKRGQNVTFRCDPISEHNRLYWYRQTLGQGPEFLTYFQNEAQLEKSRLLSDRFSAERPKGSFSTLEIQRTEQGDSAMYLCASSSGQGGADTQYFGPGTRLTVL.